Each of the 13 T cell receptor beta chains below was sequenced from the same sample in a study of T cells after yellow fever vaccination. One entry per CDR3 protein results from TCRdb running MiXCR on the 5' RACE reads. The sample has roughly 340,000 distinct CDR3 sequences, roughly 8.7% seen once; the top ten hold over 15%. Sequencing was performed on PBMCs, taken on the day of the first yellow fever vaccination. These receptors were taken from a young man who received the YFV17D yellow fever vaccine.

This clonotype was counted between two and nine times. The V and J genes are TRBV4-3 and TRBJ1-1; no firm D call. This CDR3 has 13 amino acids. V was shortened by 2 bases and J by 4 bases, with 8 bases between the two germline ends. Germline CDR1 LGHNA, CDR2 YSLEER. As DNA, the CDR3 is TGCGCCAGCAGCCAATACCCAGCCACTGAAGCTTTCTTT. It encodes CASSQYPATEAFF.

The V gene is TRBV19, the J gene TRBJ2-3, with TRBD1 matching over 12 bases. The CDR3 is 16 residues long. V lost 3 bases and J lost 5; bases outside the gene matches: 6. In germline, CDR1 is LNHDA, CDR2 SQIVND (reference sequence). The CDR3 DNA is TGTGCCAGTAGTATCCCGGGACAGGGGGCAGGAGATACGCAGTATTTT. Amino acids: CASSIPGQGAGDTQYF.

The chain has TRBV10-3 and TRBJ1-6; D unresolved. Germline V gene lookup returns CDR1 ENHRY and CDR2 SYGVKD. The CDR3 is made up of 14 amino acids. Trimming took off 4 bases at V and 9 bases at J, with 13 bases between the two ends. In DNA, the CDR3 is TGTGCCATCAGTGGAGGCACAGTTCCTTCACCCCTCCACTTT. Translating it yields CAISGGTVPSPLHF.

A few counts support this clonotype. The chain combines TRBV6-1 with TRBJ1-4; maybe TRBD1 (5 bases). In germline, CDR1 is MNHNS, CDR2 SASEGT. V was clipped by 5 bases and J by 5 bases, with 12 bases between them. The CDR3 extends over 14 amino acids. The CDR3 sequence: CASSQGTLNEKLFF. As DNA, the CDR3 is TGTGCCAGCAGTCAAGGGACCTTAAATGAAAAACTGTTTTTT.

This clonotype was seen only a few times. The chain uses TRBV4-3 and TRBJ2-3, with a weak D call TRBD2 (6 bases). The CDR3 is made up of 16 amino acids. Germline assignment: CDR1 LGHNA and CDR2 YSLEER. V gave up 0 bases and J gave up 1 base, with 11 bases separating them. The CDR3 DNA sequence: TGCGCCAGCAGCCAAGATGGGACGGGGGGCACAGATACGCAGTATTTT. It is translated as CASSQDGTGGTDTQYF.

This clonotype was seen only a few times. CDR3 sequence: CASSVSGTSETYEQYF. DNA for the CDR3: TGTGCCAGCAGCGTATCCGGGACTAGCGAAACCTACGAGCAGTACTTC. The rearrangement uses TRBV9 and TRBJ2-7, with 10 bases aligning to TRBD2. CDR1 is SGDLS, CDR2 YYNGEE, per germline. There are 16 residues in the CDR3. Germline trimming cut 1 base from V and 2 bases from J; bases unmatched to any gene: 6.

CDR3 nucleotide sequence: TGTGCCAGCAGCTCTACCGACAGGGAAGATACGCAGTATTTT. Encoded protein: CASSSTDREDTQYF. This chain uses TRBV7-9 with TRBJ2-3, with 7 bases fitting TRBD1. V gave up 4 bases and J gave up 5 bases; unmatched junction bases: 6. CDR1 is SEHNR and CDR2 is FQNEAQ in the germline V gene (reference sequence). The CDR3 covers 14 residues.

This clonotype appeared a few times. V is TRBV9 and J is TRBJ2-1; tentatively, D is TRBD2 (8 bases). This CDR3 is 14 amino acids long. CDR1 SGDLS and CDR2 YYNGEE come from the germline V gene. The ends were cut back, 4 bases at V and 11 bases at J, with 19 bases in the middle. CDR3 coding DNA: TGTGCCAGCAGCTCGGGGGGGACAGTGTCACAGCAGTTCTTC. It codes for CASSSGGTVSQQFF.

The J gene is TRBJ2-3, the V gene TRBV7-2; weak D call: TRBD1 (5 bases). The germline gives CDR1 SGHTA, CDR2 FQGNSA. V shed 3 bases and J shed 0 bases, with 7 bases lying between them. This CDR3 contains 14 residues. CDR3 in amino acids: CASSFRGSTDTQYF. For the CDR3, the DNA is TGTGCCAGCAGCTTTAGGGGTAGCACAGATACGCAGTATTTT.

This chain links TRBV5-1 with TRBJ2-4; possibly TRBD1 or TRBD2 for D (6 bases each). The germline V gene encodes CDR1 SGHRS and CDR2 YFSETQ. The CDR3 contains 14 residues. Trimming stripped 4 bases from V and 5 bases from J, with 13 bases between. CDR3 DNA sequence: TGCGCCAGCAGCGGGGGGACACTTCAAAACATTCAGTACTTC. Protein sequence: CASSGGTLQNIQYF.

The chain couples TRBV15 to TRBJ2-7; D is unclear. CDR3 length: 12 amino acids. Per germline, CDR1 LNHNV and CDR2 YYDKDF (reference sequence). Between the trimmed V and J ends, which lost 0 bases and 4 bases, there was a span of 4 bases. CDR3 region: CATSRDQYEQYF. DNA of the CDR3: TGTGCCACCAGCAGAGATCAGTACGAGCAGTACTTC.

The J gene is TRBJ2-2, the V gene TRBV21-1. TRBV21-1 is labeled a pseudogene. The CDR3 runs to 14 residues. CDR3 nucleotides: TGTGCCAGCCTACGGGGTTTTAACACCGGGGAGCTGTTTTTT. This codes for CASLRGFNTGELFF.

This clonotype appeared a few times. The rearrangement links TRBV10-3 to TRBJ2-7; tentative D call: TRBD1 (6 bases). Germline V gene sequence: CDR1 ENHRY, CDR2 SYGVKD. The V end was cut by 6 bases, the J end by 3 bases, with 15 bases between. This CDR3 has 14 amino acids. Here the CDR3 reads CAIRLTGDFYEQYF. The DNA for the CDR3 is TGTGCCATCAGATTGACAGGAGACTTCTACGAGCAGTACTTC.